The text below deals with one TCR beta chain. The sample originates from a study of CD8+CD57+ T cells in acquired aplastic anemia. For CDR3 and TCR beta VDJ profiling, genomic DNA was the template used. Via MiXCR, TCRdb re-called the reads, giving one row per CDR3 protein. The sample lists around 400,000 distinct CDR3 sequences, 65% to 80% occurring once. V gave up 3 bases and J gave up 3 bases; unmatched junction bases: 3. This CDR3 has 13 residues. Germline CDR1 is SQVTM and CDR2 is ANQGSEA. This TCR was sampled from a human donor in good health, serving as a control. The sequenced material came from sorted CD4+, CD8+, or CD8+CD57+ T cells (not recorded which) from PBMCs. This chain links TRBV29-1 with TRBJ1-1, with 8 nucleotides matching TRBD1. The CDR3 bases are TGCAGCGTTGACGGACAGGGAGACACTGAAGCTTTCTTT. Its translation is CSVDGQGDTEAFF.